This TCR beta chain was profiled in a study of CD8 T cells in Susac syndrome. RNA amounts of about 0.5 to 1 ug underwent reverse transcription with random hexamers. It was immunoSEQ multiplex PCR that amplified TCR beta CDR3 across 54 Vbeta and 13 Jbeta. In TCRdb, the immunoSEQ multiplex PCR reads were re-called with MiXCR into one record per CDR3 protein. The repertoire holds around 99,000 distinct CDR3 sequences, with less than 97% as singletons. Sequencing of TCR beta was carried out in blood CD8+ and CD4+ T cells. V shed 2 bases and J shed 1 base, with 16 bases lying between them. CDR1 and CDR2 from the germline V gene are SGHTA and FQGNSA. The CDR3 runs to 17 residues.

This chain uses TRBV7-2 with TRBJ2-3; TRBD2 might be the D (7 bases). The clonotype comes from a human donor in good health. The specimen sequenced was CD4+ T cells from PBMCs. This CDR3 reads CASSLTRGGSGTDTQYF. CDR3 DNA sequence: TGTGCCAGCAGCTTAACCAGGGGCGGGAGCGGCACAGATACGCAGTATTTT.